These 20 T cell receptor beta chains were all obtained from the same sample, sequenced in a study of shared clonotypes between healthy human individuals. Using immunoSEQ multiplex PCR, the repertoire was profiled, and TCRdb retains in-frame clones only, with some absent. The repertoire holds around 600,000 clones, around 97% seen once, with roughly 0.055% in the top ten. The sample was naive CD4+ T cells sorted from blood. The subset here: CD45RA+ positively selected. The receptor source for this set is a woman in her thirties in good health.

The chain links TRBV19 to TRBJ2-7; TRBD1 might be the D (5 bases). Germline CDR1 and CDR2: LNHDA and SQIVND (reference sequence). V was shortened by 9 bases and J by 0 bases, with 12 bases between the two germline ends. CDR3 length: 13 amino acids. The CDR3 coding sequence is TGTGCCAGCAGGGCTAGGAGCTCCTACGAGCAGTACTTC. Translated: CASRARSSYEQYF.

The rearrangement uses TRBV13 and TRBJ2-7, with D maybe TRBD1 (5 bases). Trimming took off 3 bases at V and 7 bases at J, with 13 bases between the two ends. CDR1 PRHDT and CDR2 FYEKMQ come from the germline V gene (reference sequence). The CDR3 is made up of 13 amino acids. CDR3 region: CASSFGHAREQYF. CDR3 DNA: TGTGCCAGCAGCTTTGGACACGCTAGGGAGCAGTACTTC.

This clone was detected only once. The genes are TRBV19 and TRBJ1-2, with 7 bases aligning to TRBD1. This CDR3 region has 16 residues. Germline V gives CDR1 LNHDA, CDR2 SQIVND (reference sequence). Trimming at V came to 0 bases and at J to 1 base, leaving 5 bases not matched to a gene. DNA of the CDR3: TGTGCCAGTAGTATAGATCAGGGGGGGCTTAACTATGGCTACACCTTC. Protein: CASSIDQGGLNYGYTF.

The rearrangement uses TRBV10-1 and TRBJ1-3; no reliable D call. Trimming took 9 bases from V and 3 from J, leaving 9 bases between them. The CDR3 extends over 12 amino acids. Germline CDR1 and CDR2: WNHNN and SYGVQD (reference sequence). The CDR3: CASLYFGNTIYF. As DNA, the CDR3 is TGCGCCAGTCTATATTTTGGAAACACCATATATTTT.

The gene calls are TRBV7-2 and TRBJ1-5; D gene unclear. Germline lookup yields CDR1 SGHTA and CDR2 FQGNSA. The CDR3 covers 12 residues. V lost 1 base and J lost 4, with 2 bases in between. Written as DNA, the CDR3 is TGTGCCAGCAGCTTAGTGAATCAGCCCCAGCATTTT. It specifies CASSLVNQPQHF.

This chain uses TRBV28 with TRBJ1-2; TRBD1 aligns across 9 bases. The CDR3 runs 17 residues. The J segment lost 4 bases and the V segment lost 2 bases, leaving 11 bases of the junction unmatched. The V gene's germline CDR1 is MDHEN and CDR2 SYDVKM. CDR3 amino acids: CASSLPYQGDRAYGYTF. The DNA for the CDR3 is TGTGCCAGCAGTTTACCGTATCAAGGGGACAGGGCCTATGGCTACACCTTC.

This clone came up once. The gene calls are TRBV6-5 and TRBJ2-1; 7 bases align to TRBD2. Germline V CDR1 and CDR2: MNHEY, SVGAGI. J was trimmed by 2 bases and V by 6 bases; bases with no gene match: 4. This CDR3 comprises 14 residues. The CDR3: CASRASGPYNEQFF. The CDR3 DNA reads TGTGCCAGCAGGGCTAGCGGACCCTACAATGAGCAGTTCTTC.

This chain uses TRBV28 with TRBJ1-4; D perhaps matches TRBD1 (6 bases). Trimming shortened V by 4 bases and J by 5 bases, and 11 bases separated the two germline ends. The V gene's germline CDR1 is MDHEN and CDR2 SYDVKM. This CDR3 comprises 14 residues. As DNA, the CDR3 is TGTGCCAGCAGTTCCGGGACATTGAATGAAAAACTGTTTTTT. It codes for CASSSGTLNEKLFF.

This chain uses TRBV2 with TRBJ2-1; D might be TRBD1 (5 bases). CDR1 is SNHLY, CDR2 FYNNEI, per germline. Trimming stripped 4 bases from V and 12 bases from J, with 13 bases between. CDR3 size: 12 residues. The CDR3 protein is CASSGRNTGQFF. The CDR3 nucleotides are TGTGCCAGCAGTGGTCGGAACACAGGGCAGTTCTTC.

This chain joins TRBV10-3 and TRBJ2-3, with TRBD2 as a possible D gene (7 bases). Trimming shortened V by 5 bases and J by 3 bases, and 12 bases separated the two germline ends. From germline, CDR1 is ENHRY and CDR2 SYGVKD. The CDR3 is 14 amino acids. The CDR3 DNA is TGTGCCATCAGTAAGGAGGGGGGGACAGATACGCAGTATTTT. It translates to CAISKEGGTDTQYF.

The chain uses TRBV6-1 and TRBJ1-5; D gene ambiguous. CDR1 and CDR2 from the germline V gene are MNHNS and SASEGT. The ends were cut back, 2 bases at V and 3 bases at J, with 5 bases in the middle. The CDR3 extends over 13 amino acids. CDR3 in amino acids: CASSESDNQPQHF. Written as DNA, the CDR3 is TGTGCCAGCAGTGAATCCGACAATCAGCCCCAGCATTTT.

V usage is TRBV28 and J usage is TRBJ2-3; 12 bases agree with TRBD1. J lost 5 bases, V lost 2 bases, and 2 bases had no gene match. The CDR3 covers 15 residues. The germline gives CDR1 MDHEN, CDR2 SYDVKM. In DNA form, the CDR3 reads TGTGCCAGCAGTTTAGGGGACAGGGGGCGAGATACGCAGTATTTT. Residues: CASSLGDRGRDTQYF. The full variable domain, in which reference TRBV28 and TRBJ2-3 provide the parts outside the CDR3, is DVKVTQSSRYLVKRTGEKVFLECVQDMDHENMFWYRQDPGLGLRLIYFSYDVKMKEKGDIPEGYSVSREKKERFSLILESASTNQTSMYLCASSLGDRGRDTQYFGPGTRLTVL.

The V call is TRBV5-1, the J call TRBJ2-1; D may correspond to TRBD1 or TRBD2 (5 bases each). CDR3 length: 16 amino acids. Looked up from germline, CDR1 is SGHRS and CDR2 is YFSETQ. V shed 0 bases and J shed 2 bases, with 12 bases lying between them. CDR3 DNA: TGCGCCAGCAGCTTGGAAGGGGACGCCACCTACAATGAGCAGTTCTTC. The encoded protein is CASSLEGDATYNEQFF.

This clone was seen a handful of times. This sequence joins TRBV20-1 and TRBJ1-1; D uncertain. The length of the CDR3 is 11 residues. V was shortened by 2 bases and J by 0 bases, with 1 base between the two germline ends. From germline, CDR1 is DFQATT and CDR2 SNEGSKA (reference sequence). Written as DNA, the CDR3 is TGCAGTGCTAGAATGAACACTGAAGCTTTCTTT. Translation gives CSARMNTEAFF.

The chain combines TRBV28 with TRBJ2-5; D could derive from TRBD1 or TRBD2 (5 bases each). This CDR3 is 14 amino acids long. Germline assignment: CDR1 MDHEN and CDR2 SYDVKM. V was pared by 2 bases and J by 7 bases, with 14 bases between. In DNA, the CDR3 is TGTGCCAGCAGTTTAACCGGGGCCTCGGCGACCCAGTACTTC. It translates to CASSLTGASATQYF.

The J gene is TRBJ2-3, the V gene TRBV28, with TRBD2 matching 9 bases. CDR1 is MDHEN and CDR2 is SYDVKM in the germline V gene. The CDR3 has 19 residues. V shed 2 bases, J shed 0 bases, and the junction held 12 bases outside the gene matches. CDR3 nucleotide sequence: TGTGCCAGCAGTTTAACGGGGACAGCGGGAGGTCGGAGCACAGATACGCAGTATTTT. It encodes CASSLTGTAGGRSTDTQYF.

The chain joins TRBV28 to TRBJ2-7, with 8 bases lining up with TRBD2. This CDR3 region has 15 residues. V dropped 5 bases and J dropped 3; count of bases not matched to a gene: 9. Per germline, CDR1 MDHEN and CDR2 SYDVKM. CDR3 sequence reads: CASSPPGLAGYEQYF. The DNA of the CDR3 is TGTGCCAGCAGTCCCCCCGGACTAGCTGGCTACGAGCAGTACTTC.

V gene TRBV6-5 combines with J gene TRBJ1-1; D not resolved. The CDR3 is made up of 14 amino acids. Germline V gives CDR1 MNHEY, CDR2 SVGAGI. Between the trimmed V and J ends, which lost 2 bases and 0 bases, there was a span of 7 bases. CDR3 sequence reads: CASSYAAMNTEAFF. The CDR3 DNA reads TGTGCCAGCAGTTACGCCGCCATGAACACTGAAGCTTTCTTT.

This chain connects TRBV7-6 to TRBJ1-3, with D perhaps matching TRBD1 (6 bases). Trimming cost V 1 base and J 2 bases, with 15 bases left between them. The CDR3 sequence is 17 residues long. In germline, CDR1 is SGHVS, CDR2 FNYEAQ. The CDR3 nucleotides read TGTGCCAGCAGCTTAGGAAGCTCACAGGGAGCTGGAAACACCATATATTTT. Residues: CASSLGSSQGAGNTIYF.

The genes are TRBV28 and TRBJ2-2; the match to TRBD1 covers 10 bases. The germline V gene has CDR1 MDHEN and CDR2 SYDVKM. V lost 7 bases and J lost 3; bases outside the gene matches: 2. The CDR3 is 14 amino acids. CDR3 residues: CASTGTGDTGELFF. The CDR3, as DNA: TGTGCCAGCACCGGGACAGGGGACACCGGGGAGCTGTTTTTT.